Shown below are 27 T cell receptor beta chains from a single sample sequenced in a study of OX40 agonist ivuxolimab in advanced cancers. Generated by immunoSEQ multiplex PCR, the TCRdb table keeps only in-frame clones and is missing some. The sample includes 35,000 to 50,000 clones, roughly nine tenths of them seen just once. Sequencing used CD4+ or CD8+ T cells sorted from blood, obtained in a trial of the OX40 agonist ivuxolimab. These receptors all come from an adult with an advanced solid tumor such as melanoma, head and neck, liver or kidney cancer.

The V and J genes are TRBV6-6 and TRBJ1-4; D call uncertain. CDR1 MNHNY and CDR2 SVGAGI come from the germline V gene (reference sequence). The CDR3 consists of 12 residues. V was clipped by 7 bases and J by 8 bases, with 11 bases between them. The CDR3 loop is CASTFMNEKLFF. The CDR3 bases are TGTGCCAGCACCTTTATGAACGAAAAACTGTTTTTT.

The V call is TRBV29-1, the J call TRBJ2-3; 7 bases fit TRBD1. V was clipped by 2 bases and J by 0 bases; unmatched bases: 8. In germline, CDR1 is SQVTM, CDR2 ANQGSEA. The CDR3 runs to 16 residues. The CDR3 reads CSVEHRGLFSTDTQYF. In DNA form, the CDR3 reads TGCAGCGTTGAACATAGGGGGCTCTTTAGCACAGATACGCAGTATTTT.

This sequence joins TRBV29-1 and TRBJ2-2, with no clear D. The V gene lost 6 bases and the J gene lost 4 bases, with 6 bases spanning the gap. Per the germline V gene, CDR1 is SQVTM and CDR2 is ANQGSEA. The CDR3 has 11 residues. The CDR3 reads CSVRLTGELFF. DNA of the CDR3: TGCAGCGTGAGACTCACCGGGGAGCTGTTTTTT.

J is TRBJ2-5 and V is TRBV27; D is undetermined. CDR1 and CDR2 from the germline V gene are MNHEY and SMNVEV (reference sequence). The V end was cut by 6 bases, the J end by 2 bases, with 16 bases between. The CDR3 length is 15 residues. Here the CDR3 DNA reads TGTGCCAGCAGCCCTCCGGGCCCCATGCAAGAGACCCAGTACTTC. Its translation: CASSPPGPMQETQYF.

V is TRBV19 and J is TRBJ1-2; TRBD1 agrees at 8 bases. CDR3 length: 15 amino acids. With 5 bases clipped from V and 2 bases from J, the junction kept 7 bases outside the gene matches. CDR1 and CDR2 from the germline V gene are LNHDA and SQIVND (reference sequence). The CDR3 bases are TGTGCCAGTAGTCTCTGGACAGGGTACAACTATGGCTACACCTTC. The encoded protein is CASSLWTGYNYGYTF.

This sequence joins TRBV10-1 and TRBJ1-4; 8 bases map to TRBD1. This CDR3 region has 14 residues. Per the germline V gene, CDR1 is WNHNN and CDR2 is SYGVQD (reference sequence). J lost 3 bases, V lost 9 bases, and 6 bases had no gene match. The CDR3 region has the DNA TGCGCCAGTGGACAGGGATCTGCTAATGAAAAACTGTTTTTT. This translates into CASGQGSANEKLFF.

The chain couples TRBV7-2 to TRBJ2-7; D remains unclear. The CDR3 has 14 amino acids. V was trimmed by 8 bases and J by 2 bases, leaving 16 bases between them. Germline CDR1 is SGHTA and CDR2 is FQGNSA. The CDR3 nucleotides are TGTGCCAGCTCCCATCGGGCGACTCCCTACGAGCAGTACTTC. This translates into CASSHRATPYEQYF.

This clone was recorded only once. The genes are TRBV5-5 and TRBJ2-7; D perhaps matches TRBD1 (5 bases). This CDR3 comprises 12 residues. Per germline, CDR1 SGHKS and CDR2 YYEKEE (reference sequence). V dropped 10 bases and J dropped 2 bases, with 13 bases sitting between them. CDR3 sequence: CASEVGAYEQYF. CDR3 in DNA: TGTGCCTCAGAGGTAGGGGCCTACGAGCAGTACTTC.

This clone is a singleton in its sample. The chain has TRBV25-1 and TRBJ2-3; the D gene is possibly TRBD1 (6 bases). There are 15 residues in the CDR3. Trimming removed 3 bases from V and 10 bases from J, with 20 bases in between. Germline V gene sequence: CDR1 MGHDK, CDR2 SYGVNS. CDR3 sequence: CASSEALVYPGAQYF. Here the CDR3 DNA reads TGTGCCAGCAGTGAGGCCCTTGTCTACCCAGGGGCGCAGTATTTT.

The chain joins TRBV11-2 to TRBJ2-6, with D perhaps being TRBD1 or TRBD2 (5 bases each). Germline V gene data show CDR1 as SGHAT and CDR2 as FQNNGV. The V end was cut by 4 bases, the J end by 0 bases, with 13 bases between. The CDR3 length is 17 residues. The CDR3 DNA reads TGTGCCAGCAGCTCTCGGGACCCAATCTCTGGGGCCAACGTCCTGACTTTC. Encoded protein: CASSSRDPISGANVLTF.

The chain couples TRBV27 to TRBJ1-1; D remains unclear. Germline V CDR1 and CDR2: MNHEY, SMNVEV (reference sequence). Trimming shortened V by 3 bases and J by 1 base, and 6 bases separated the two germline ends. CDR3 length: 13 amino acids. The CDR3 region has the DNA TGTGCCAGCAGTTTGTCTCGGAACACTGAAGCTTTCTTT. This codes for CASSLSRNTEAFF.

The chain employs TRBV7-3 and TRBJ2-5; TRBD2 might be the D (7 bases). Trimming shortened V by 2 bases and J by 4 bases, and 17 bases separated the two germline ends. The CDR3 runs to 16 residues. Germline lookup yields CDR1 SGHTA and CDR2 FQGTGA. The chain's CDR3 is CASSLGGGLSLETQYF. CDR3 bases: TGTGCCAGCAGCTTAGGCGGGGGCCTTTCGTTAGAGACCCAGTACTTC.

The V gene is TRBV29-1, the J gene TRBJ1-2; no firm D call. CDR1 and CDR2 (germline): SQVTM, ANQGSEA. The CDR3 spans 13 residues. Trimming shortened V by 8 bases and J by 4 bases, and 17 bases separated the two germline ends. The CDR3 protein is CSLTGEAGYGYTF. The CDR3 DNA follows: TGCAGCCTTACGGGAGAGGCGGGCTATGGCTACACCTTC.

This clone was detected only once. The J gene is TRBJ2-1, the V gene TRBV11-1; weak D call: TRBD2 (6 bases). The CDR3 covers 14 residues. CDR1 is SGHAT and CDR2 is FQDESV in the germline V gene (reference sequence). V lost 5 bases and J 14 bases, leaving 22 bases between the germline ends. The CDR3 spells CASSPGREVRFEFF. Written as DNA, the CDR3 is TGTGCCAGCAGCCCAGGTAGGGAGGTCCGTTTTGAGTTCTTC.

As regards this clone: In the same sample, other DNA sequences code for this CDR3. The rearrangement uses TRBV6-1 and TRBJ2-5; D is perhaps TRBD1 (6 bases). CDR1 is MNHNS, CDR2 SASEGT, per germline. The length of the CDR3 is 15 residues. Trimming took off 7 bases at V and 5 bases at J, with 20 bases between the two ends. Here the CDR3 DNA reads TGTGCCAGCACCTGGACAGCTAAGAAGGGGGAGACCCAGTACTTC. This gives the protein CASTWTAKKGETQYF.

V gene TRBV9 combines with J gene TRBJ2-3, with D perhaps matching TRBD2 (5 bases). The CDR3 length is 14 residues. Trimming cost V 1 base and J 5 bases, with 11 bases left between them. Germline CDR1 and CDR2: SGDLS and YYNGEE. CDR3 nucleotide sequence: TGTGCCAGCAGCGTAAGAAGAGAGGGAGATACGCAGTATTTT. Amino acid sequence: CASSVRREGDTQYF.

This CDR3 is CASIDVGDETQYF. The CDR3 bases are TGTGCCAGCATCGACGTAGGGGATGAGACCCAGTACTTC. V is TRBV6-5 and J is TRBJ2-5; D is possibly TRBD1 (5 bases). This CDR3 contains 13 residues. Germline V gives CDR1 MNHEY, CDR2 SVGAGI. Trimming removed 7 bases from V and 5 bases from J, with 14 bases in between.

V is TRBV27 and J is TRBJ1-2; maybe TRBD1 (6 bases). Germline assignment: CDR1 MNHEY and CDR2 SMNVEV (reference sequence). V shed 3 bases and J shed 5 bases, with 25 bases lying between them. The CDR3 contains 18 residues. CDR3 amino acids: CASSFYLTGTGGHYGYTF. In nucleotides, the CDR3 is TGTGCCAGCAGTTTCTACCTCACAGGGACCGGAGGCCATTATGGCTACACCTTC.

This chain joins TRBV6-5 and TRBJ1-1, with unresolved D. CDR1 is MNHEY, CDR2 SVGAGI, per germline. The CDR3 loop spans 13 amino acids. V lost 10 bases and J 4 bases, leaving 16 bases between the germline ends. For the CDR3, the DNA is TGTGCCACCCGTGCGGGCGGCGTCACTGAAGCTTTCTTT. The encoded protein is CATRAGGVTEAFF.

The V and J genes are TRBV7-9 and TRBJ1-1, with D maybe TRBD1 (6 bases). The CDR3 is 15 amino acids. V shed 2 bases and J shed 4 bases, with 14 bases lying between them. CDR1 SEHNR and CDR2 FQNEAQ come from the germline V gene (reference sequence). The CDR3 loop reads CASSLWGGAGTEAFF. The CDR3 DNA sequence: TGTGCCAGCAGCTTATGGGGGGGCGCGGGCACTGAAGCTTTCTTT.

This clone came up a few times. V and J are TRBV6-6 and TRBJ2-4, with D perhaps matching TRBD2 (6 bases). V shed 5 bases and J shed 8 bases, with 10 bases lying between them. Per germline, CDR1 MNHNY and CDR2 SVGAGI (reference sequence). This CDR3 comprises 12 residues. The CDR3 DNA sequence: TGTGCCAGCAGTCTGGAGGGAGACATTCAGTACTTC. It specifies CASSLEGDIQYF.

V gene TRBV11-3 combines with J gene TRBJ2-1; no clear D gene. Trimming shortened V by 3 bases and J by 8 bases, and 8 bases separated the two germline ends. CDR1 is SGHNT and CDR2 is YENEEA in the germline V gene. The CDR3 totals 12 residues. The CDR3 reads CASSLGSDEQFF. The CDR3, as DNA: TGTGCCAGCAGCTTGGGTTCGGATGAGCAGTTCTTC.

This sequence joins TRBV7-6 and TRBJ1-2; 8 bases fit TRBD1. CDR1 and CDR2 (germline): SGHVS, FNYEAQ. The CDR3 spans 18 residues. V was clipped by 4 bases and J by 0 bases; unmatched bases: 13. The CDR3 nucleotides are TGTGCCAGCAGCTCTTACTATTCGGACAGGGATTCTAACTATGGCTACACCTTC. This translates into CASSSYYSDRDSNYGYTF.

CDR3 bases: TGTGCCAGCAGTTTATCGTCGGGCGGGGGCGTTTACAATGAGCAGTTCTTC. Residues: CASSLSSGGGVYNEQFF. The chain carries TRBV27 and TRBJ2-1; maybe TRBD2 (7 bases). This CDR3 has 17 residues. Germline V gives CDR1 MNHEY, CDR2 SMNVEV (reference sequence). V lost 0 bases and J lost 4, with 16 bases in between.

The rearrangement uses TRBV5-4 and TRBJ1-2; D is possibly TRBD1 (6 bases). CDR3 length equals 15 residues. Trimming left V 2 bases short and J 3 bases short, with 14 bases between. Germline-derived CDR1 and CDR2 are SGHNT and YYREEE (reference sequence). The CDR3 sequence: CASSFRQERHYGYTF. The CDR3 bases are TGTGCCAGCAGCTTCCGACAGGAGCGGCACTATGGCTACACCTTC.

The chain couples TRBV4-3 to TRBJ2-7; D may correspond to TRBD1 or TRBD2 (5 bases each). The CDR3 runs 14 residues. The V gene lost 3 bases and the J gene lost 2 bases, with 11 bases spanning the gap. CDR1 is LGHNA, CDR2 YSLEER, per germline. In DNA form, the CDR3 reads TGCGCCAGCAGCCATGGGACCGGAGCCTACGAGCAGTACTTC. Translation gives CASSHGTGAYEQYF.

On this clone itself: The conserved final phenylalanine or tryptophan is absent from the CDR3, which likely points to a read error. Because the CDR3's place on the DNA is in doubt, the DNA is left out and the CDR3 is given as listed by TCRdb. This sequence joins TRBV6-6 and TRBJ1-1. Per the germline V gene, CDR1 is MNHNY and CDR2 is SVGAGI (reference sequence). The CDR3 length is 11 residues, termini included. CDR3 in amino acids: CASSEGGTPQL.